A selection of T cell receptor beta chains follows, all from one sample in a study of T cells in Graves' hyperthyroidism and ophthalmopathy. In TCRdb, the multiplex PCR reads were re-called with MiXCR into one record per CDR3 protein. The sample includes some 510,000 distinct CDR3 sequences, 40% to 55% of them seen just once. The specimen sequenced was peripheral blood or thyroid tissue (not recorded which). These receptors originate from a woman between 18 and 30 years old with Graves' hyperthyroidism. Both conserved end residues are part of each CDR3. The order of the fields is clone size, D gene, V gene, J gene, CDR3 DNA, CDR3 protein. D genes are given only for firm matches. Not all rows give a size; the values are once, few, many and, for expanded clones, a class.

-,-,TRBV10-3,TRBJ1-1,TGTGCCATCCGTTGGGGGGCGCAAACTGAAGCTTTCTTT,CAIRWGAQTEAFF
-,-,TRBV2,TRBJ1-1,TGTGCCAGCAAGCCCCAGGGTGGCACTGAAGCTTTCTTT,CASKPQGGTEAFF
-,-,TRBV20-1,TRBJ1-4,TGCAGTGCTAGAGATCTAGGCGGGAGTGGGGAAAAACTGTTTTTT,CSARDLGGSGEKLFF
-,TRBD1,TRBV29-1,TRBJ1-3,TGCAGCGTCCCGGGACAGGGGTTCGGAAACACCATATATTTT,CSVPGQGFGNTIYF
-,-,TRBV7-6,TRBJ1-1,TGTGCCAGCAGCTTAGAACCAGGGCCTAACACTGAAGCTTTCTTT,CASSLEPGPNTEAFF
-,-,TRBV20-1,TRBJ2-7,TGCAGTGCGAACCCGGAAGCAACCACCTACGAGCAGTACTTC,CSANPEATTYEQYF
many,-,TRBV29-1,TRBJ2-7,TGCAGCGTTACAGGCAGTACCTACGAGCAGTACTTC,CSVTGSTYEQYF
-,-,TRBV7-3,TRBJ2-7,TGTGCCAGCAGCTCCAGTCGGGACCGACCCCGGGAGCAGTACTTC,CASSSSRDRPREQYF
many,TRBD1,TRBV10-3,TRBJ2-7,TGTGCCATCAGTGAGGGGACAGGGGGCCACGAGCAGTACTTC,CAISEGTGGHEQYF
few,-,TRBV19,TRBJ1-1,TGTGCCAGCAGCCAAGATTTTACAAGTGTTATGAACACTGAAGCTTTCTTT,CASSQDFTSVMNTEAFF
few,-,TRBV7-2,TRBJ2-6,TGTGCCAGCAGGGCCAACGTCCTGACTTTC,CASRANVLTF
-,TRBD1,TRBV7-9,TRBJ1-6,TGTGCCAGCAGCATGACAGGGGGCGCAGGTTCACCCCTCCACTTT,CASSMTGGAGSPLHF
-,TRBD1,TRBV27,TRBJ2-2,TGTGCCAGCAGTTGGGACAGGGGGCTGATCAGGGAGCTGTTTTTT,CASSWDRGLIRELFF
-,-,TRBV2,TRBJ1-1,TGTGCCAGCAGTTCAACCTCCGGGACGGTTAACACTGAAGCTTTCTTT,CASSSTSGTVNTEAFF
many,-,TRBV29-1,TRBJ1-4,TGCAGCGTTGCCCCAGATAATGAAAAACTGTTTTTT,CSVAPDNEKLFF
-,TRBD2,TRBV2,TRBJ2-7,TGTGCCAGCAGCCAAAGCGGGAGGTACAATGAGCAGTACTTC,CASSQSGRYNEQYF
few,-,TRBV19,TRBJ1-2,TGTGCCAGTAGTATCTCACTGGGACCTAACTATGGCTACACCTTC,CASSISLGPNYGYTF
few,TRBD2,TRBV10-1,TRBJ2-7,TGCGCCAGCAGTGCCGGGACTAGCGGGAGGGCCGACTACGAGCAGTACTTC,CASSAGTSGRADYEQYF
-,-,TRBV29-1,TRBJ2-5,TGCAATGAAAGTATCAGTTTCGGGGAGACCCAGTACTTC,CNESISFGETQYF
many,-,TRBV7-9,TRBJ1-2,TGTGCCAGCAGCCTGACAGAAATGTATGGCTACACCTTC,CASSLTEMYGYTF
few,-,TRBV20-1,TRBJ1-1,TGCAGTGCTAGATCCGACACTGAAGCTTTCTTT,CSARSDTEAFF
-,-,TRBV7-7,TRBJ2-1,TGTGCTAGCAGCACACGGGTTGGCGATGAGCAGTTCTTC,CASSTRVGDEQFF
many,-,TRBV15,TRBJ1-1,TGTGCCACCAGCCGGGAAGGGAACACTGAAGCTTTCTTT,CATSREGNTEAFF
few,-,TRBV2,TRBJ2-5,TGTGCCAGCAGGTGGGACATCCAAGAGACCCAGTACTTC,CASRWDIQETQYF
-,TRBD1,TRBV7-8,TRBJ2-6,TGTGCCAGCAATACAGGGGGCGGTGGGGCCAACGTCCTGACTTTC,CASNTGGGGANVLTF
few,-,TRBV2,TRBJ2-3,TGTGCCAGCAGTGTGACCCCGAATACGCAGTATTTT,CASSVTPNTQYF
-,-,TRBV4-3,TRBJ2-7,TGCGCCAGCAGCCAAGGAATGGCAGTCTCCTACGAGCAGTACTTC,CASSQGMAVSYEQYF
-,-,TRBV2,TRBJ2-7,TGTGCCAGCAGTGAACAGGGGACACACGAGCAGTACTTC,CASSEQGTHEQYF
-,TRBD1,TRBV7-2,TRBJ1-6,TGTGCCAGCAGCCTCCGGGACAGTACCAATTCACCCCTCCACTTT,CASSLRDSTNSPLHF
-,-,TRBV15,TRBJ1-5,TGTGCCACCAGCAGTGAAAGGGGGATCGGCAATCAGCCCCAGCATTTT,CATSSERGIGNQPQHF
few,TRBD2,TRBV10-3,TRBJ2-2,TGTGCCATCAGTGAGTCGACTAGCGGGACAACCGGGGAGCTGTTTTTT,CAISESTSGTTGELFF
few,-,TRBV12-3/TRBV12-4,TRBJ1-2,TGTGCCAGCAGTCCAGGGGAAGATGGCTACACCTTC,CASSPGEDGYTF
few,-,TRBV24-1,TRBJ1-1,TGTGCCTGGAGCCAGACGAACACTGAAGCTTTCTTT,CAWSQTNTEAFF